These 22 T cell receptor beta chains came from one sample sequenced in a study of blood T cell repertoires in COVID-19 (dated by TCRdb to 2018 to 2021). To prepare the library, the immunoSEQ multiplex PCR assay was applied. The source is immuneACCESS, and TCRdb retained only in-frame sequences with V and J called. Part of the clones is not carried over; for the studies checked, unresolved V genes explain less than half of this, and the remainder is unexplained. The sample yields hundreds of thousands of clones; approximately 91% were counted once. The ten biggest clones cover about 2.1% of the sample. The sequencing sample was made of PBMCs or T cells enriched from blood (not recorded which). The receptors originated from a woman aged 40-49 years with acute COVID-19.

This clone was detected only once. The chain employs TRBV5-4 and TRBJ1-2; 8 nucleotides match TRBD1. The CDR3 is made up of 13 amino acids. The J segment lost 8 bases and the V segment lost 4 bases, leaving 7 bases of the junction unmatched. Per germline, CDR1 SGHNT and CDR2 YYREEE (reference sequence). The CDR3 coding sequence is TGTGCCAGCAGCCTACAGGGGGTGGACGGCTACACCTTC. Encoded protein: CASSLQGVDGYTF.

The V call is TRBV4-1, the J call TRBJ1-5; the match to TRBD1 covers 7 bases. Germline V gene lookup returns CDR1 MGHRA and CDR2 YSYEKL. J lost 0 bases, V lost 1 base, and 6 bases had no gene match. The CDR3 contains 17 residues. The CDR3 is CASSQGGGAYSNQPQHF. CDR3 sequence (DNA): TGCGCCAGCAGCCAAGGAGGGGGCGCTTATAGCAATCAGCCCCAGCATTTT.

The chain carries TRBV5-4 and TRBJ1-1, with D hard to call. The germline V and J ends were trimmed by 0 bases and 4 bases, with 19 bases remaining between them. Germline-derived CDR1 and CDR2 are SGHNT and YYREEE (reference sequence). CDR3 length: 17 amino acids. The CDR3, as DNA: TGTGCCAGCAGCTTGGCCGGATTGGTAGTAGGAGGCACTGAAGCTTTCTTT. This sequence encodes CASSLAGLVVGGTEAFF.

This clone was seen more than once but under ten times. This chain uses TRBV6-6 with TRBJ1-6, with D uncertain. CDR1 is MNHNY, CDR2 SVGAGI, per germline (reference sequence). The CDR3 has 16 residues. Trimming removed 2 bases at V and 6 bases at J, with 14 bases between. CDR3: CASSYGGRTGNSPLHF. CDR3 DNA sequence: TGTGCCAGCAGTTACGGAGGCCGGACGGGTAATTCACCCCTCCACTTT.

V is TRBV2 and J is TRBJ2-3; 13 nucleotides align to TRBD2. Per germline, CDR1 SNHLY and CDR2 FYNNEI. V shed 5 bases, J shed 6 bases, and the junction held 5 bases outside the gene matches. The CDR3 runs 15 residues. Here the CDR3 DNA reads TGTGCCAGCAGTTGGTTGACTAGCGGGGGGGATACGCAGTATTTT. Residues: CASSWLTSGGDTQYF.

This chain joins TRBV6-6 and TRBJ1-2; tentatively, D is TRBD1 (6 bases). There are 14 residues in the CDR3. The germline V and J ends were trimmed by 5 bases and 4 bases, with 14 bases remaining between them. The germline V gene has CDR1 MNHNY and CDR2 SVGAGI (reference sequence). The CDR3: CASSARGPLYGYTF. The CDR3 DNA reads TGTGCCAGCAGTGCCAGGGGTCCCCTCTATGGCTACACCTTC.

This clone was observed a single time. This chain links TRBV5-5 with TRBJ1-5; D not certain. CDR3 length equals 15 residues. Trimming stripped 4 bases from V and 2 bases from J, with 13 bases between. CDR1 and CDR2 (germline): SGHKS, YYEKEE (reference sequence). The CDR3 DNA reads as TGTGCCAGCAGCAATGAGGGATGGGGCAATCAGCCCCAGCATTTT. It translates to CASSNEGWGNQPQHF.

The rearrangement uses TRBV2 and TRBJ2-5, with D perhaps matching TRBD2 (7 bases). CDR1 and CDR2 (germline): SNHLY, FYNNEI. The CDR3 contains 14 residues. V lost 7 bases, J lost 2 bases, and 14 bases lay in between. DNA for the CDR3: TGTGCCAGCAATGGGGGGGCCTTACAAGAGACCCAGTACTTC. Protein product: CASNGGALQETQYF.

CDR3: CASSLADRVGTDTQYF. As DNA, the CDR3 is TGTGCCAGCAGCTTAGCCGACAGGGTTGGCACAGATACGCAGTATTTT. The J gene is TRBJ2-3, the V gene TRBV7-8; TRBD1 agrees at 7 bases. V shed 0 bases and J 1 base; nucleotides not matched to a gene: 4. This CDR3 is built from 16 residues. Germline CDR1 is SGHVS and CDR2 is FQNEAQ.

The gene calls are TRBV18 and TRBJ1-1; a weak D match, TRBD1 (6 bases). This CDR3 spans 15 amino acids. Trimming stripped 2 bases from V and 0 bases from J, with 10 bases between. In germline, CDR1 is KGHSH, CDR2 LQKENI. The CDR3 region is CASSPMGDMNTEAFF. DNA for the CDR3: TGTGCCAGCTCACCAATGGGGGACATGAACACTGAAGCTTTCTTT.

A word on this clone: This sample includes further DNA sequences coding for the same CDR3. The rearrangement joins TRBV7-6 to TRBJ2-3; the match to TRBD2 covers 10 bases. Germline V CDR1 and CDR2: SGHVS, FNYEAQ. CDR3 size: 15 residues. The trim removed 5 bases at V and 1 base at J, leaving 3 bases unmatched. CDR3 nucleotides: TGTGCCAGCAGCCTCGGACTAGCGGGCACAGATACGCAGTATTTT. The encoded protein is CASSLGLAGTDTQYF.

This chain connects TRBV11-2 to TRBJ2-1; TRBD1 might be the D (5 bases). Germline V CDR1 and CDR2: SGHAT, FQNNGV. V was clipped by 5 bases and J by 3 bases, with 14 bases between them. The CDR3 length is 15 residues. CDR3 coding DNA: TGTGCCAGCAGCCCCCCCGGTAGGGGCTACAATGAGCAGTTCTTC. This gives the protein CASSPPGRGYNEQFF.

CDR3 nucleotides: TGCGCCAGCAGCCAAACTACAAGATCCGAGCAGTACTTC. Protein sequence: CASSQTTRSEQYF. V is TRBV4-1 and J is TRBJ2-7; D remains unclear. The germline V and J ends were trimmed by 2 bases and 6 bases, with 11 bases remaining between them. Per germline, CDR1 MGHRA and CDR2 YSYEKL. CDR3 length equals 13 residues.

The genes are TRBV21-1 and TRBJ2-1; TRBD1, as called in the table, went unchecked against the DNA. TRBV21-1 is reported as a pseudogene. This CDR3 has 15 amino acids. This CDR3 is CASTRGHPPYNEQFF. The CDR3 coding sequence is TGTGCCAGCACCAGGGGACACCCCCCTTACAATGAGCAGTTCTTC.

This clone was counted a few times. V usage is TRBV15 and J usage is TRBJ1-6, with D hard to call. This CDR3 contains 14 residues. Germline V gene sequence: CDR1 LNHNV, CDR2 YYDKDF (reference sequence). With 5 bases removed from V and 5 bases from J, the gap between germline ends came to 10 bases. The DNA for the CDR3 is TGTGCCACCAGCGGGCTGGCCGATAATTCACCCCTCCACTTT. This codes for CATSGLADNSPLHF.

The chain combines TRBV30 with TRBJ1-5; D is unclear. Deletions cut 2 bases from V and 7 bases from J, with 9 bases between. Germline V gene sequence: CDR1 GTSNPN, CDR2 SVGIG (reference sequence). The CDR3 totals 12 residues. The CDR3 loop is CAWSLGSQPQHF. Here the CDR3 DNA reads TGTGCCTGGAGTCTAGGGAGCCAGCCCCAGCATTTT.

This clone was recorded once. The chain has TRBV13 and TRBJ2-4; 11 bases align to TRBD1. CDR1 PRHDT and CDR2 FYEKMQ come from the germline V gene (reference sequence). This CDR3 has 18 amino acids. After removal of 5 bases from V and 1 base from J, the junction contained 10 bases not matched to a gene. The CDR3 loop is CASSLEGQGEFAKNIQYF. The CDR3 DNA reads TGTGCCAGCAGCCTAGAGGGACAGGGGGAATTCGCCAAAAACATTCAGTACTTC.

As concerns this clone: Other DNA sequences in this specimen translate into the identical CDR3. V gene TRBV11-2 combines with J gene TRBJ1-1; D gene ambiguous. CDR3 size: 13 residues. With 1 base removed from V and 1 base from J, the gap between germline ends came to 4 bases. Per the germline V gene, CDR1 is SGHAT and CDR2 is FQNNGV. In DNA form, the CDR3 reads TGTGCCAGCAGCTTAGGTCGGAACACTGAAGCTTTCTTT. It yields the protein CASSLGRNTEAFF. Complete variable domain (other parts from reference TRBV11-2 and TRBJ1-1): EAGVAQSPRYKIIEKRQSVAFWCNPISGHATLYWYQQILGQGPKLLIQFQNNGVVDDSQLPKDRFSAERLKGVDSTLKIQPAKLEDSAVYLCASSLGRNTEAFFGQGTRLTVV.

CDR3 bases: TGTGCCAGCAGTGACGCGGGAGGACAGCACTATGGCTACACCTTC. As protein: CASSDAGGQHYGYTF. The V call is TRBV2, the J call TRBJ1-2, with D perhaps matching TRBD1 (6 bases). CDR3 length: 15 amino acids. Looked up from germline, CDR1 is SNHLY and CDR2 is FYNNEI. V was clipped by 3 bases and J by 3 bases, with 14 bases between them.

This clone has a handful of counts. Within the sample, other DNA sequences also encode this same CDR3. The CDR3, as DNA: TGCAGTGCTAGACTAAGTTACGAGCAGTACTTC. Translation: CSARLSYEQYF. The chain has TRBV20-1 and TRBJ2-7; D not resolved. Trimming shortened V by 2 bases and J by 4 bases, and 6 bases separated the two germline ends. From germline, CDR1 is DFQATT and CDR2 SNEGSKA (reference sequence). The CDR3 contains 11 residues.

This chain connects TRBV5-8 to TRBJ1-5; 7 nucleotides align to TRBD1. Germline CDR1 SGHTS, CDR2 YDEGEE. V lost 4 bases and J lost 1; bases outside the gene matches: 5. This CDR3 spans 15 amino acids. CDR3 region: CASSPGTVSNQPQHF. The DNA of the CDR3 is TGTGCCAGCAGCCCCGGGACAGTCAGCAATCAGCCCCAGCATTTT.

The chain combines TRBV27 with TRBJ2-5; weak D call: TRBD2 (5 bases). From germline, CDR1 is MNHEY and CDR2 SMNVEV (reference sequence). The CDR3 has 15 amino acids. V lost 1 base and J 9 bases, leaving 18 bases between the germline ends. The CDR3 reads CASSLYRTSLSAQYF. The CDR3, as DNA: TGTGCCAGCAGTTTATATCGGACTTCCCTATCGGCCCAGTACTTC.